These 17 T cell receptor beta chains were all obtained from the same sample, sequenced in a study of blood T cell repertoires in COVID-19. Sequencing was performed with immunoSEQ multiplex PCR; in TCRdb, only in-frame clones are kept and a portion is missing. The repertoire consists of some 200,000 clones, with roughly nine tenths occurring once and the leading ten covering 3% to 4%. The sequencing sample was made of PBMCs or T cells enriched from blood (not recorded which). Receptor source: a woman aged 18-29 years in a cohort exposed to, infected with or recovered from COVID-19 (not recorded which).

The CDR3 reads CATSRDGWAGNTEAFF. In DNA form, the CDR3 reads TGTGCCACCAGCAGAGATGGCTGGGCGGGAAACACTGAAGCTTTCTTT. The rearrangement links TRBV15 to TRBJ1-1, with D unresolved. This CDR3 spans 16 amino acids. Trimming left V 0 bases short and J 2 bases short, with 13 bases between. The germline V gene has CDR1 LNHNV and CDR2 YYDKDF (reference sequence).

V usage is TRBV5-4 and J usage is TRBJ1-2, with 8 bases lining up with TRBD1. Germline values: CDR1 SGHNT, CDR2 YYREEE (reference sequence). Trimming at V came to 4 bases and at J to 0 bases, leaving 2 bases not matched to a gene. This CDR3 has 14 amino acids. The CDR3 coding sequence is TGTGCCAGCAGCAAGGGACAGGCTAACTATGGCTACACCTTC. This sequence encodes CASSKGQANYGYTF.

This chain joins TRBV9 and TRBJ1-2; TRBD1 matches at 10 bases. CDR1 SGDLS and CDR2 YYNGEE come from the germline V gene. The junction had 3 bases not matched to a gene; V was cut back by 4 bases and J by 3 bases. The CDR3 covers 14 residues. CDR3 in amino acids: CASSQTGGDYGYTF. DNA for the CDR3: TGTGCCAGCAGCCAGACAGGGGGCGACTATGGCTACACCTTC.

This clone has a handful of counts. The chain joins TRBV19 to TRBJ1-5; weak D call: TRBD1 (5 bases). The CDR3 is made up of 15 amino acids. CDR1 is LNHDA and CDR2 is SQIVND in the germline V gene (reference sequence). V lost 6 bases to trimming and J lost 0 bases, with 12 bases between them. The CDR3 loop is CASRTTGYSNQPQHF. CDR3 in DNA: TGTGCCAGTAGAACAACAGGTTATAGCAATCAGCCCCAGCATTTT.

This chain joins TRBV24-1 and TRBJ2-1; the D gene is possibly TRBD1 (7 bases). Germline CDR1 reads KGHDR; CDR2 reads SFDVKD. V lost 5 bases, J lost 0 bases, and 19 bases lay in between. The CDR3 length is 18 residues. The CDR3 DNA follows: TGTGCCACCAGTGGCCGCGGGACAGTCAAAAGCTCCTACAATGAGCAGTTCTTC. This codes for CATSGRGTVKSSYNEQFF.

The chain carries TRBV9 and TRBJ1-4; D not resolved. The CDR3 is 14 amino acids. V lost 0 bases, J lost 3 bases, and 6 bases lay in between. The V gene's germline CDR1 is SGDLS and CDR2 YYNGEE. The CDR3 nucleotides read TGTGCCAGCAGCGTAGCGGGAGCTAATGAAAAACTGTTTTTT. Its translation is CASSVAGANEKLFF. The entire variable domain, with the rest obtained from reference TRBV9 and TRBJ1-4, is as follows: DSGVTQTPKHLITATGQRVTLRCSPRSGDLSVYWYQQSLDQGLQFLIQYYNGEERAKGNILERFSAQQFPDLHSELNLSSLELGDSALYFCASSVAGANEKLFFGSGTQLSVL.

The CDR3 loop is CASSLLSEGEAFF. For the CDR3, the DNA is TGTGCCAGCAGCCTTCTTTCGGAGGGTGAAGCTTTCTTT. The chain uses TRBV7-9 and TRBJ1-1; D is ambiguous. The V and J ends lost 5 bases and 7 bases respectively, with 14 bases between them. The CDR3 consists of 13 residues. In germline, CDR1 is SEHNR, CDR2 FQNEAQ (reference sequence).

The chain links TRBV10-1 to TRBJ1-1; D might be TRBD1 (5 bases). The CDR3 spans 15 residues. Germline lookup yields CDR1 WNHNN and CDR2 SYGVQD (reference sequence). Between the trimmed V and J ends, which lost 8 bases and 0 bases, there was a span of 16 bases. The CDR3 DNA sequence: TGCGCCAGCGCACCCTCGGGGGTCCTGAACACTGAAGCTTTCTTT. Amino acids: CASAPSGVLNTEAFF.

The rearrangement links TRBV19 to TRBJ1-5; D gene unclear. The CDR3 is 14 residues long. V was clipped by 2 bases and J by 4 bases, with 9 bases between them. Germline CDR1 LNHDA, CDR2 SQIVND (reference sequence). The CDR3 here is CASSISLGNQPQHF. The CDR3 DNA sequence: TGTGCCAGTAGTATATCGCTCGGGAATCAGCCCCAGCATTTT.

This clone was recorded once. The chain links TRBV5-1 to TRBJ1-1, with D possibly being TRBD1 (6 bases). V lost 4 bases and J 1 base, leaving 11 bases between the germline ends. The CDR3 is 14 amino acids. Per germline, CDR1 SGHRS and CDR2 YFSETQ. DNA for the CDR3: TGCGCCAGCAGCCCTGACAGGCAGAACACTGAAGCTTTCTTT. It specifies CASSPDRQNTEAFF.

The chain carries TRBV11-3 and TRBJ1-2, with D possibly TRBD1 on 5 matching bases. Germline V gene data show CDR1 as SGHNT and CDR2 as YENEEA. The CDR3 is made up of 13 amino acids. V lost 2 bases, J lost 7 bases, and 11 bases lay in between. The CDR3 spells CASSLSQESGYTF. The CDR3 coding sequence is TGTGCCAGCAGCTTATCACAGGAATCTGGCTACACCTTC.

The V and J genes are TRBV7-9 and TRBJ1-2; D uncertain. V shed 1 base and J shed 2 bases, with 5 bases lying between them. CDR1 and CDR2 (germline): SEHNR, FQNEAQ (reference sequence). The length of the CDR3 is 13 residues. The CDR3 nucleotides are TGTGCCAGCAGCTTAGGGCCGAACTATGGCTACACCTTC. It specifies CASSLGPNYGYTF.

This clone showed up just once. As DNA, the CDR3 is TGTGCCAGCAGCCTTCAGGCGGGATCCCCTGGAACCATATATTTT. Translating gives CASSLQAGSPGTIYF. V usage is TRBV16 and J usage is TRBJ1-3; D not certain. This CDR3 is built from 15 residues. The V gene lost 4 bases and the J gene lost 10 bases, with 20 bases spanning the gap. Germline CDR1 reads KGHSY; CDR2 reads FQNENV. The whole variable domain, remainder taken from reference TRBV16 and TRBJ1-3, is GEEVAQTPKHLVRGEGQKAKLYCAPIKGHSYVFWYQQVLKNEFKFLISFQNENVFDETGMPKERFSAKCLPNSPCSLEIQATKLEDSAVYFCASSLQAGSPGTIYFGEGSWLTVV.

The chain links TRBV19 to TRBJ1-3; 9 bases are a match to TRBD1. Germline V gene lookup returns CDR1 LNHDA and CDR2 SQIVND (reference sequence). Trimming at V came to 6 bases and at J to 8 bases, leaving 17 bases not matched to a gene. The CDR3 sequence is 17 residues long. As DNA, the CDR3 is TGTGCCAGTAGAAATCTTCCGGGACAGGGTAGGTCCGACACCATATATTTT. It codes for CASRNLPGQGRSDTIYF.

The chain has TRBV2 and TRBJ2-2, with 7 bases fitting TRBD1. The CDR3 runs 14 residues. J was trimmed by 6 bases and V by 3 bases; bases with no gene match: 4. Germline V gene lookup returns CDR1 SNHLY and CDR2 FYNNEI. CDR3 in amino acids: CASSDQGGPGELFF. The CDR3 nucleotides read TGTGCCAGCAGTGACCAAGGGGGCCCCGGGGAGCTGTTTTTT.

This chain connects TRBV15 to TRBJ1-3, with D uncertain. Per the germline V gene, CDR1 is LNHNV and CDR2 is YYDKDF (reference sequence). There are 12 residues in the CDR3. V lost 8 bases and J lost 4, with 9 bases in between. The CDR3 DNA reads as TGTGCCACCGGAGGGAACGGAAACACCATATATTTT. Translating it yields CATGGNGNTIYF.

The chain joins TRBV2 to TRBJ1-6; 9 bases agree with TRBD1. Germline V CDR1 and CDR2: SNHLY, FYNNEI. This CDR3 spans 13 amino acids. After removal of 6 bases from V and 10 bases from J, the junction contained 4 bases not matched to a gene. The CDR3 DNA reads TGTGCCAGCAGGGACAGGGGAGGCTCACCCCTCCACTTT. This encodes CASRDRGGSPLHF.